A selection of T cell receptor beta chains follows, all from one sample in a study of CD8+ T cells in alopecia areata. Only in-frame clones appear in the TCRdb table, and some are missing; sequencing was by immunoSEQ multiplex PCR. The sample lists approximately 210,000 clones, approximately 56% occurring once. The starting material was CD4+ T cells sorted from blood, obtained at week 4, from a patient treated with tofacitinib. The source of these receptors is a human donor with alopecia areata. The CDR3 runs from the conserved cysteine through the conserved F or W. D genes are given only for firm matches. Some rows have no size entry. The others give once, few or many, or a class for an expanded clone.

clone size: .
D gene: .
J gene: TRBJ2-7
V gene: TRBV15
CDR3 DNA: TGTGCCACCAGCAGGGTCCGGGACTCCGTTGGGCAGTACTTC
CDR3 protein: CATSRVRDSVGQYF

clone size: .
D gene: .
J gene: TRBJ2-5
V gene: TRBV30
CDR3 DNA: TGTGCCTGGAGAGGACGCGAGACCCAGTACTTC
CDR3 protein: CAWRGRETQYF

clone size: .
D gene: TRBD1
J gene: TRBJ1-6
V gene: TRBV7-2
CDR3 DNA: TGTGCCAGCAGCGCCCGACAGGGCAATTCACCCCTCCACTTT
CDR3 protein: CASSARQGNSPLHF

clone size: few
D gene: .
J gene: TRBJ2-1
V gene: TRBV30
CDR3 DNA: TGTGCCTGGAGTTTCGGTCTTTCCTACAATGAGCAGTTCTTC
CDR3 protein: CAWSFGLSYNEQFF

clone size: .
D gene: TRBD2
J gene: TRBJ2-1
V gene: TRBV6-1
CDR3 DNA: TGTGCCAGCAAGACTAGCGGGGGGCTCTCTGAGCAGTTCTTC
CDR3 protein: CASKTSGGLSEQFF

clone size: .
D gene: .
J gene: TRBJ1-2
V gene: TRBV29-1
CDR3 DNA: TGCAGCGTTGTAGGGGTATCCTATGGCTACACCTTC
CDR3 protein: CSVVGVSYGYTF

clone size: few
D gene: .
J gene: TRBJ2-3
V gene: TRBV29-1
CDR3 DNA: TGCAGCGCTATACCGTCACGAACAGATACGCAGTATTTT
CDR3 protein: CSAIPSRTDTQYF

clone size: .
D gene: .
J gene: TRBJ1-5
V gene: TRBV4-1
CDR3 DNA: TGCGCCAGCATCGACCTGGACCCATCGCCCCAGCATTTT
CDR3 protein: CASIDLDPSPQHF

clone size: .
D gene: .
J gene: TRBJ2-4
V gene: TRBV29-1
CDR3 DNA: TGCAGCGTAACTGGGGTTCTAGCCAAAAACATTCAGTACTTC
CDR3 protein: CSVTGVLAKNIQYF

clone size: .
D gene: .
J gene: TRBJ1-2
V gene: TRBV30
CDR3 DNA: TGTGCCTGGAAGAATGCTGCTAGCTATGGCTACACCTTC
CDR3 protein: CAWKNAASYGYTF

clone size: .
D gene: .
J gene: TRBJ1-4
V gene: TRBV30
CDR3 DNA: TGTGCCTGGAGGGGGGACATTGGCGAAAAACTGTTTTTT
CDR3 protein: CAWRGDIGEKLFF

clone size: .
D gene: TRBD2
J gene: TRBJ2-3
V gene: TRBV2
CDR3 DNA: TGTGCCAGCAGTGATTTAGCGGGGGGAACAGATACGCAGTATTTT
CDR3 protein: CASSDLAGGTDTQYF

clone size: once
D gene: TRBD2
J gene: TRBJ2-7
V gene: TRBV29-1
CDR3 DNA: TGCAGCGCCGCGGGGGGGCCTTACGAGCAGTACTTC
CDR3 protein: CSAAGGPYEQYF

clone size: .
D gene: .
J gene: TRBJ2-2
V gene: TRBV7-9
CDR3 DNA: TGTGCCAGCAGCTTAGGGCCTAACGCCGGGGAGCTGTTTTTT
CDR3 protein: CASSLGPNAGELFF

clone size: .
D gene: .
J gene: TRBJ1-2
V gene: TRBV30
CDR3 DNA: TGTGCCTGGGAACGGACCGGCTATGGCTACACCTTC
CDR3 protein: CAWERTGYGYTF

clone size: .
D gene: .
J gene: TRBJ1-2
V gene: TRBV30
CDR3 DNA: TGTGCCTGGAGTGTAAATTCCAATGGCTACACCTTC
CDR3 protein: CAWSVNSNGYTF

clone size: .
D gene: TRBD1
J gene: TRBJ1-2
V gene: TRBV29-1
CDR3 DNA: TGCAGCGTTGAATTTGCAGGGGGCCGCGTCCCATATGGCTACACCTTC
CDR3 protein: CSVEFAGGRVPYGYTF

clone size: few
D gene: TRBD2
J gene: TRBJ2-7
V gene: TRBV5-4
CDR3 DNA: TGTGCCAGCAGCTCGGGACTATACGGCTACGAGCAGTACTTC
CDR3 protein: CASSSGLYGYEQYF

clone size: .
D gene: TRBD1
J gene: TRBJ2-3
V gene: TRBV30
CDR3 DNA: TGTGCCTGGAGTGCGGAAGGACAGGGACGCACAGATACGCAGTATTTT
CDR3 protein: CAWSAEGQGRTDTQYF

clone size: .
D gene: .
J gene: TRBJ2-5
V gene: TRBV11-2
CDR3 DNA: TGTGCCAGCAGCTTAGGGGCGGGCCAAGAGACCCAGTACTTC
CDR3 protein: CASSLGAGQETQYF

clone size: .
D gene: .
J gene: TRBJ1-6
V gene: TRBV25-1
CDR3 DNA: TGTGCCAGCAGTGAATCTTTGGGGTTGACAGGTCGCTCACCCCTCCACTTT
CDR3 protein: CASSESLGLTGRSPLHF

clone size: .
D gene: .
J gene: TRBJ1-6
V gene: TRBV6-6
CDR3 DNA: TGTGCCAGCAGTTACTCGACATCTCGGGGGTCACCCCTCCACTTT
CDR3 protein: CASSYSTSRGSPLHF

clone size: .
D gene: .
J gene: TRBJ2-5
V gene: TRBV30
CDR3 DNA: TGTGCCTGGAGTGTGAGGATGGTGGAGACCCAGTACTTC
CDR3 protein: CAWSVRMVETQYF

clone size: .
D gene: .
J gene: TRBJ2-2
V gene: TRBV4-2
CDR3 DNA: TGTGCCAGCAGCCAAGAATCATTCCCTACCGGGGAGCTGTTTTTT
CDR3 protein: CASSQESFPTGELFF

clone size: .
D gene: TRBD2
J gene: TRBJ2-3
V gene: TRBV5-1
CDR3 DNA: TGCGCCAGCAGCTTGGCTAGCGGGGGCGCAGATACGCAGTATTTT
CDR3 protein: CASSLASGGADTQYF

clone size: few
D gene: .
J gene: TRBJ2-2
V gene: TRBV21-1
CDR3 DNA: TGTGCCACCAGGAACACCGGGGAGCTGTTTTTT
CDR3 protein: CATRNTGELFF

clone size: few
D gene: .
J gene: TRBJ2-3
V gene: TRBV2
CDR3 DNA: TGTGCCAGCAAGGACAACCACAGCACAGATACGCAGTATTTT
CDR3 protein: CASKDNHSTDTQYF

clone size: .
D gene: .
J gene: TRBJ2-3
V gene: TRBV9
CDR3 DNA: TGTGCCAGCAGCGGGAGTCCGGCAGATACGCAGTATTTT
CDR3 protein: CASSGSPADTQYF

clone size: .
D gene: .
J gene: TRBJ1-6
V gene: TRBV30
CDR3 DNA: TGTGCCTGTAATTCACCCCTCCACTTT
CDR3 protein: CACNSPLHF

clone size: .
D gene: TRBD1
J gene: TRBJ1-5
V gene: TRBV5-1
CDR3 DNA: TGCGCCAGCAGCGTTACAGGGGCCAGCAATCAGCCCCAGCATTTT
CDR3 protein: CASSVTGASNQPQHF

clone size: .
D gene: .
J gene: TRBJ1-5
V gene: TRBV14
CDR3 DNA: TGTGCCAGCAGCCGCCTAAATGGACTGGAGCATTTT
CDR3 protein: CASSRLNGLEHF

clone size: few
D gene: .
J gene: TRBJ2-2
V gene: TRBV13
CDR3 DNA: TGTGCCAGCAGCTTAGGCCGGGGCAGGCGCGGTAGGAACACCGGGGAGCTGTTTTTT
CDR3 protein: CASSLGRGRRGRNTGELFF

clone size: few
D gene: TRBD1
J gene: TRBJ1-6
V gene: TRBV28
CDR3 DNA: TGTGCCAGCAGTCTCGGACAGGGGATCCCACCCCTCCACTTT
CDR3 protein: CASSLGQGIPPLHF

clone size: .
D gene: .
J gene: TRBJ2-5
V gene: TRBV7-2
CDR3 DNA: TGTGCCAGCGCCAGATCTCGGGAGACCCAGTACTTC
CDR3 protein: CASARSRETQYF

clone size: .
D gene: .
J gene: TRBJ2-1
V gene: TRBV2
CDR3 DNA: TGTGCCAGCGCCTGGAGGAGGACAGTGAACAATGAGCAGTTCTTC
CDR3 protein: CASAWRRTVNNEQFF

clone size: .
D gene: .
J gene: TRBJ1-4
V gene: TRBV18
CDR3 DNA: TGTGCCAGCGGGCGTCTGGGTGAAAAACTGTTTTTT
CDR3 protein: CASGRLGEKLFF